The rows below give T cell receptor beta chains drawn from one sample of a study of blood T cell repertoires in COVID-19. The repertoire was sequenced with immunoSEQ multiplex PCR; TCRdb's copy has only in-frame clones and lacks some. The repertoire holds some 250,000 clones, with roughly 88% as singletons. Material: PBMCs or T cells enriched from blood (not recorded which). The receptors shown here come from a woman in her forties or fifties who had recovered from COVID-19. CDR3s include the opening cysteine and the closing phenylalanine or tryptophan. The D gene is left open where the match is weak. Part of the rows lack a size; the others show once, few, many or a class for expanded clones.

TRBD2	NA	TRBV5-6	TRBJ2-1	CASSLPGLAASNEQFF	TGTGCCAGCAGCTTACCGGGACTAGCCGCTTCAAATGAGCAGTTCTTC
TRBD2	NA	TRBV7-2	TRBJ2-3	CASSLASGRVDTQYF	TGTGCCAGCAGCCTCGCAAGCGGGAGGGTGGATACGCAGTATTTT
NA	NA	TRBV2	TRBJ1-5	CASSLDSQPQHF	TGTGCCAGCAGTTTGGACAGTCAACCCCAGCATTTT
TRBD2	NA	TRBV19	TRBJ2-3	CASRSSGSGTDTQYF	TGTGCCAGTAGGTCTAGCGGGAGTGGGACAGATACGCAGTATTTT
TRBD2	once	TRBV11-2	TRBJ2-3	CASSRLAGGSTDTQYF	TGTGCCAGCAGCAGACTAGCGGGAGGGTCCACAGATACGCAGTATTTT
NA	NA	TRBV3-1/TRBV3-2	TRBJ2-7	CASSQDPGAYEQYF	TGTGCCAGCAGCCAAGATCCGGGGGCCTACGAGCAGTACTTC
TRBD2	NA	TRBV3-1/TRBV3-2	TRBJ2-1	CASSPGLADNEQFF	TGTGCCAGCAGCCCAGGACTAGCGGACAATGAGCAGTTCTTC
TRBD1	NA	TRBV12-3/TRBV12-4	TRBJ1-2	CASSFTGGYGYTF	TGTGCCAGCAGTTTTACAGGGGGCTATGGCTACACCTTC
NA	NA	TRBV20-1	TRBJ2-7	CSASRQSDSEYEQYF	TGCAGTGCTAGTCGGCAATCGGACAGCGAGTACGAGCAGTACTTC
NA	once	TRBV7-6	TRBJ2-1	CASSRAAYNEQFF	TGTGCCAGCAGCCGCGCGGCCTACAATGAGCAGTTCTTC
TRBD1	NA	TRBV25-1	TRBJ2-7	CASSEYPRTGGRDEQYF	TGTGCCAGCAGTGAATATCCTAGGACAGGGGGACGGGACGAGCAGTACTTC